A single TCR beta chain is shown here with its context. No cognate antigen has been identified for it. Base qualities were left out, and no much larger clone turns up one base away. TCRbeta CDR3 regions were amplified from genomic DNA using the immunoSEQ Assay, a bias-controlled multiplex PCR. On the study's bioinformatics: Within the assay, amplification of reference gene primers was used to estimate how many nucleated cells each sample contained. To quantify the absolute abundance of each unique TCRbeta CDR3 rearrangement, sequence reads were collapsed and filtered. For each sample, productive Simpson clonality was calculated as the square root of Simpson's diversity index across productive rearrangements. In TCRdb, the immuneACCESS table is reduced to in-frame sequences with V and J assigned. These tables do not hold every clone; where another copy was compared, an unresolved V gene accounts for under half, and the others remain unexplained. That table furnishes V, J and clone size, whereas the DNA furnished D and trimming. The sample table shows approximately 350,000 clones, and roughly 87% are seen once. The top ten constitute less than 6% of the sample.

The sample belongs to a study of blood T cell repertoires in COVID-19 (dated by TCRdb to the early 2020s). Notes on the research overall: Samples from collaborators originated in the United States, Italy and Spain and spanned both the acute and convalescent phases of COVID-19. Subjects who had been exposed to COVID-19, were actively infected with it, or had recovered from it provided the deeply sampled blood TCRbeta repertoires that made up the dataset. The repertoires were released in a freely available public database intended as a resource for research on the immune response to SARS-CoV-2. Where available, HLA class I and class II types were taken from metadata supplied by the sample provider and were not determined by assay-based typing. The samples were drawn from two sources: the first 160 participants of the ongoing ImmuneRACE study, and 1,000 to 1,500 subjects contributed by 6 global collaborators. Nearly every sample came with metadata listing a de-identified subject ID, COVID-19 status, age in years and sex. The prospective study material was composed of cDNA or gDNA derived from T cells, B-cell-depleted T cells, or PBMCs.

General findings and caveats noted by the study authors: How much clinical and demographic metadata was included differed by source and by participant, and the metadata was provided uncurated.

Enrolling through a virtual design, the prospective study's participants ranged in age from roughly 18 to 100 years and lived across 24 United States geographic areas. In the prospective study, cohorts were assigned on the basis of participant-reported clinical history obtained from a screening survey and a study questionnaire. Recovered participants in ImmuneRACE Cohort 3 were defined by two consecutive negative NP/OP PCR tests, clearance by a healthcare professional, or resolution of symptoms. In the prospective study, mobile phlebotomists collected whole blood, serum and a nasopharyngeal or oropharyngeal swab from each participant. Over a roughly two-month period, participants in the prospective study had the option of providing additional blood draws and questionnaires. Blood samples from the prospective study were shipped frozen or at room temperature prior to DNA extraction. The clonotype originates from a woman between 50 and 59 years old who had recovered from COVID-19. Sequencing was performed on PBMCs or T cells enriched from blood (not recorded which).

The CDR3 amino acid sequence is: CASSEGRSYGYTF. The DNA sequence reads TGTGCCAGCAGTGAAGGCCGCAGCTATGGCTACACCTTC. The chain employs TRBV2 and TRBJ1-2, with the D segment identity uncertain. Deletion took 1 base off V and 4 bases off J, with a span of 7 bases between the germline ends. From its cysteine to its phenylalanine, the CDR3 spans 13 amino acids. Only CDR3 DNA is held: 39 bases, read in frame from base 1. CDR1 and CDR2 are drawn from the germline V gene: SNHLY, FYNNEI.